One and the same sample provided the 3 T cell receptor beta chains below, sequenced in a study of blood T cell repertoires in COVID-19. Here immunoSEQ multiplex PCR was the method, and the copy in TCRdb shows in-frame clones only, minus some. The table has some 180,000 clones, more than 75% seen once; the top ten hold 7.8%. Sequenced sample: peripheral blood. The receptors were gathered from a woman in her fifties or sixties with COVID-19, enrolled during active disease.

The V and J genes are TRBV19 and TRBJ2-1; TRBD1 aligns across 7 bases. The V and J ends lost 5 bases and 4 bases, in that order; junction bases with no gene match: 5. The V gene's germline CDR1 is LNHDA and CDR2 SQIVND (reference sequence). The CDR3 is 14 amino acids. The CDR3 here is CASSPDRVYNEQFF. CDR3 nucleotide sequence: TGTGCCAGTAGTCCAGACAGGGTGTACAATGAGCAGTTCTTC.

The rearrangement joins TRBV7-9 to TRBJ1-1; 8 bases match TRBD1. The CDR3 runs to 12 residues. Trimming removed 5 bases from V and 7 bases from J; junction bases left unmatched: 3. Germline V gives CDR1 SEHNR, CDR2 FQNEAQ (reference sequence). In DNA, the CDR3 is TGTGCCAGCAGCCGGACAGGGCTTGAAGCTTTCTTT. As protein: CASSRTGLEAFF.

The chain employs TRBV4-2 and TRBJ1-5; TRBD1 matches 9 bases. Germline assignment: CDR1 LGHNA and CDR2 YNFKEQ. The CDR3 loop spans 16 amino acids. Unmatched junction bases numbered 8, after V lost 1 base and J lost 7 bases. CDR3 sequence reads: CASSQVGGTGLQPQHF. The CDR3 nucleotides are TGTGCCAGCAGCCAAGTAGGGGGGACAGGGCTCCAGCCCCAGCATTTT.